These T cell receptor beta chains were read from a single sample in a study of cytomegalovirus exposure and HLA in healthy donors. TCRdb keeps only in-frame clones here, not all; method: immunoSEQ multiplex PCR. Of 100,000 or so clones in the sample, over 65% were seen once. The sample taken for sequencing was PBMCs. Receptor source: a man aged 35 to 55 in good health and CMV-seropositive. CDR3s include the opening cysteine and the closing phenylalanine or tryptophan. The D gene is left open where the match is weak. Clone size is stated in some rows and not others, as once, few, many or a class when expanded.

v_call	d_call	clone_size	j_call	cdr3_nt	cdr3_aa
TRBV30	TRBD1	.	TRBJ2-2	TGTGCCTGGAGTGTACCGGACAGGGGGCGCGGCACCGGGGAGCTGTTTTTT	CAWSVPDRGRGTGELFF
TRBV15	TRBD1	.	TRBJ2-6	TGTGCCACCAGCAGAGATTACCCGAAGGGGGCGAGACCTGGGGCCAACGGCCTGACTTTC	CATSRDYPKGARPGANGLTF
TRBV5-5	.	few	TRBJ1-5	TGTGCCAGCAGCTTACAGGCAGGTAGCAATCAGCCCCAGCATTTT	CASSLQAGSNQPQHF
TRBV19	TRBD1	.	TRBJ2-5	TGTGCCAGTACTCGGACAGGGGCAGCGGAGACCCAGTACTTC	CASTRTGAAETQYF
TRBV27	.	.	TRBJ2-1	TGTGCCAGCAGTTCTAGAGCGTACAATGAGCAGTTCTTC	CASSSRAYNEQFF
TRBV30	.	.	TRBJ1-1	TGTGCCTGGACCTTCGGACAAGGAAGAGCTTTCTTT	CAWTFGQGRAFF
TRBV27	.	.	TRBJ1-5	TGTGCCAGCAGGGGCAGGCAGCCCCAGCATTTT	CASRGRQPQHF
TRBV11-2	.	.	TRBJ2-7	TGTGCCAGCAGCTTAGGAATCTCCGGGAGTGTCGAGCAGTACTTC	CASSLGISGSVEQYF
TRBV28	TRBD2	once	TRBJ2-3	TGTGCCAGCAGACTGCTAGCGGGAGTTCAAGATACGCAGTATTTT	CASRLLAGVQDTQYF
TRBV15	TRBD1	once	TRBJ2-2	TGTGCCACCAGCAGAGGACAGGGGGATGGCGGGGAGCTGTTTTTT	CATSRGQGDGGELFF
TRBV5-1	.	.	TRBJ2-2	TGCGCCAGCAGCTGGGGCTATAACACCGGGGAGCTGTTTTTT	CASSWGYNTGELFF
TRBV7-9	TRBD1	.	TRBJ2-1	TGTGCCTGCATTCGGGACAGTTTCAATGAGCAGTTCTTC	CACIRDSFNEQFF
TRBV5-4	.	.	TRBJ1-4	TGTGCCAGCAGCGCACAGAGAGACAATCCTAATGAAAAACTGTTTTTT	CASSAQRDNPNEKLFF
TRBV11-3	.	once	TRBJ2-5	TGTGCCAGCAGCTTCGGGGAGACCCAGTACTTC	CASSFGETQYF
TRBV6-1	.	once	TRBJ2-1	TGTGCCAGCAGTTTCAGGATTTACAATGAGCAGTTCTTC	CASSFRIYNEQFF
TRBV10-1	.	.	TRBJ1-5	TGCGCCAGCAGTGAGAACTCTAATCAGCCCCAGCATTTT	CASSENSNQPQHF
TRBV5-4	.	few	TRBJ2-5	TGTGCCAGCAGCTTGGCGGTTCAAGAGACCCAGTACTTC	CASSLAVQETQYF
TRBV7-3	.	.	TRBJ2-5	TGTGCCAGCAGCTTGGGCCGAGGAGGCATCCAAGAGACCCAGTACTTC	CASSLGRGGIQETQYF
TRBV6-5	.	once	TRBJ2-7	TGTGCCAGCAGTCCCAAGGGACACTTCTACGAGCAGTACTTC	CASSPKGHFYEQYF
TRBV7-3	TRBD2	once	TRBJ2-1	TGTGCCAGCAGCGTAACGGGGGGGTTCGGTGAGCAGTTCTTC	CASSVTGGFGEQFF
TRBV9	TRBD2	.	TRBJ2-2	TGTGCCAGCAGCGTAGAGGGGATCGGGGGGGGAGGCGCCGGGGAGCTGTTTTTT	CASSVEGIGGGGAGELFF
TRBV29-1	.	.	TRBJ2-1	TGCAGCGTTGGAGGGCTCTACAATGAGCAGTTCTTC	CSVGGLYNEQFF
TRBV4-1	.	once	TRBJ1-1	TGCGCCAGCAGCCAAGTTGGGGCGAACACTGAAGCTTTCTTT	CASSQVGANTEAFF
TRBV6-1	TRBD1	.	TRBJ1-1	TGTGCCAGCAGCGACACAGGGGGCGGGAGTACTGAAGCTTTCTTT	CASSDTGGGSTEAFF
TRBV15	.	few	TRBJ2-1	TGTGCCACCAGCAGAGTTTTAGACAATGAGCAGTTCTTC	CATSRVLDNEQFF
TRBV5-4	TRBD2	.	TRBJ2-7	TGTGCCAGCAGCTGGCTGCGGGCTAGCGGGGGGAGATACGAGCAGTACTTC	CASSWLRASGGRYEQYF
TRBV25-1	.	.	TRBJ1-2	TGTGCCAGCAGTGGCTCAGTCTATGGCTACACCTTC	CASSGSVYGYTF
TRBV27	.	.	TRBJ2-1	TGTGCCAGCAGGTACTCCTCCTACAATGAGCAGTTCTTC	CASRYSSYNEQFF
TRBV6-6	TRBD1	.	TRBJ2-7	TGTGCCAGCGGACAGGGGGCAAACGAGCAGTACTTC	CASGQGANEQYF
TRBV29-1	.	.	TRBJ2-1	TGCAGCGTTGAAGGCGGGGAATGGTACAATGAGCAGTTCTTC	CSVEGGEWYNEQFF
TRBV30	TRBD1	.	TRBJ2-5	TGTGCCTGGAGTCCAGGGGGCGCCGAGACCCAGTACTTC	CAWSPGGAETQYF
TRBV11-3	TRBD2	.	TRBJ2-4	TGTGCCAGCAGCTCCGATGGACTAGCGGGAAACGGGGCCAAAAACATTCAGTACTTC	CASSSDGLAGNGAKNIQYF
TRBV28	.	.	TRBJ1-5	TGTGCCAGCCGAGGGAGGACACCTTACAATCAGCCCCAGCATTTT	CASRGRTPYNQPQHF
TRBV25-1	.	.	TRBJ2-1	TGTGCCAGCAGTGATACGGTGTTTAGCTCCTACAATGAGCAGTTCTTC	CASSDTVFSSYNEQFF
TRBV6-5	.	.	TRBJ1-6	TGTGCCAGCAGTCGACAGCCCGATAATTCACCCCTCCACTTT	CASSRQPDNSPLHF
TRBV4-1	.	.	TRBJ2-1	TGCGCCAGCAGCCAATCTCCGGCAGGGGACTACAATGAGCAGTTCTTC	CASSQSPAGDYNEQFF
TRBV4-2	.	few	TRBJ1-4	TGTGCCAGCAGCCTTAGGACAGATGTCAATGAAAAACTGTTTTTT	CASSLRTDVNEKLFF
TRBV6-6	TRBD1	.	TRBJ2-7	TGTGCCAGCAGGGTTGACAGGGGCAGGTACGAGCAGTACTTC	CASRVDRGRYEQYF
TRBV5-8	TRBD2	.	TRBJ2-3	TGTGCCAGCAGCTTGGGCGGGGGGCTCACAGATACGCAGTATTTT	CASSLGGGLTDTQYF
TRBV5-6	TRBD2	few	TRBJ2-3	TGTGCCAGCAGCAGCTGGGGCGGGAGGGCCGGGGCAGATACGCAGTATTTT	CASSSWGGRAGADTQYF
TRBV19	.	.	TRBJ1-1	TGTGCCAGTAGTATAGGCGGGGTCGTGAACACTGAAGCTTTCTTT	CASSIGGVVNTEAFF
TRBV10-3	TRBD2	.	TRBJ2-7	TGTGCCATCAGTGAGTCCCGGGGGGTACCCGGCGAGCAGTACTTC	CAISESRGVPGEQYF
TRBV27	.	.	TRBJ1-2	TGTGCCAGCAGTCCCGGGGGGGGTAGAGGTGGCTACACCTTC	CASSPGGGRGGYTF
TRBV28	TRBD1	.	TRBJ1-5	TGTGCCAGCAGCTCAGGGGGCAGCAATCAGCCCCAGCATTTT	CASSSGGSNQPQHF
TRBV7-8	TRBD2	.	TRBJ2-7	TGTGCCAGCAGCTGGGAGGGATGGCAGTACTTC	CASSWEGWQYF
TRBV11-3	.	.	TRBJ2-6	TGTGCCAGCAGCTTAGTAATCAGTCTGGGGGCCAACGTCCTGACTTTC	CASSLVISLGANVLTF
TRBV6-1	TRBD1	once	TRBJ1-2	TGTGCCAGCAGTGGTCCCGGGACAGGGACGAGTTATGGCTACACCTTC	CASSGPGTGTSYGYTF
TRBV27	TRBD2	.	TRBJ2-7	TGTGCCAGCAGTTCGACTAGCGGGACGAACGAGCAGTACTTC	CASSSTSGTNEQYF
TRBV27	TRBD1	.	TRBJ2-6	TGTGCCAGCAGTAGACAGGGGAGCGGGTCTGGGGCCAACGTCCTGACTTTC	CASSRQGSGSGANVLTF
TRBV27	TRBD1	.	TRBJ1-1	TGTGCCAGCAGTACCCGGGACAGGGGAGCGGAAGCTTTCTTT	CASSTRDRGAEAFF